This T cell receptor (beta chain) was profiled in a study of beta chain features in type 1 diabetes. Reverse transcription of all isolated RNA meant that expressed TCRB transcripts were sequenced. Assay used: immunoSEQ multiplex PCR; TCRdb lists only in-frame clones, some missing. The profile shows 40,000 or so clones, roughly half of them singletons. The junction had 8 bases not matched to a gene; V was cut back by 8 bases and J by 2 bases. CDR1 is MDHEN, CDR2 SYDVKM, per germline. The CDR3 covers 14 residues. The genes are TRBV28 and TRBJ2-7, with 8 bases matching TRBD1. The receptor comes from a woman between 18 and 29 years old in good health. Sequenced input: Tregs from blood. The CDR3 nucleotides read TGTGCCAGCCGATCGGGACAGGCAACCTACGAGCAGTACTTC. It yields the protein CASRSGQATYEQYF.